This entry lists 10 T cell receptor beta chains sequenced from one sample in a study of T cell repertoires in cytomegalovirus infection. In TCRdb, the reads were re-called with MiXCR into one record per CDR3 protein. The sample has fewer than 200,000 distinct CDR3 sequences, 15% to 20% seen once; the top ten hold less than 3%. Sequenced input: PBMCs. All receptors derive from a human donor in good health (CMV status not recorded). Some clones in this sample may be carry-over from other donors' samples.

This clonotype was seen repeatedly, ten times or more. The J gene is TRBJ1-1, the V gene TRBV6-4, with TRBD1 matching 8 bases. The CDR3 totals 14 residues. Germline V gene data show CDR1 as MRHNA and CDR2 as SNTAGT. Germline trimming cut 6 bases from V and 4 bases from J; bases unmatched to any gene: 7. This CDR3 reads CASSANTGGTEAFF. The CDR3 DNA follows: TGTGCCAGCAGCGCAAACACAGGGGGCACTGAAGCTTTCTTT.

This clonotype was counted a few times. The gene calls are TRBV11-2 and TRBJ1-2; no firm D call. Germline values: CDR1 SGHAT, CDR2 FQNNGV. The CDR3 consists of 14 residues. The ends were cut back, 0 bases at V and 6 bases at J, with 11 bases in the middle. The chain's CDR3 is CASSLDSATNGYTF. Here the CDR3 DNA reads TGTGCCAGCAGCTTAGATAGCGCCACAAATGGCTACACCTTC.

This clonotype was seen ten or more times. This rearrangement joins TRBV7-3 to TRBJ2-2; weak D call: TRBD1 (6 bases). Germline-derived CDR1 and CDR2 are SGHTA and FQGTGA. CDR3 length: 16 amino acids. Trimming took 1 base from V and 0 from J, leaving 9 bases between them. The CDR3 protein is CASSLMTGSNTGELFF. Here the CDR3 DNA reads TGTGCCAGCAGCTTAATGACAGGCTCGAACACCGGGGAGCTGTTTTTT.

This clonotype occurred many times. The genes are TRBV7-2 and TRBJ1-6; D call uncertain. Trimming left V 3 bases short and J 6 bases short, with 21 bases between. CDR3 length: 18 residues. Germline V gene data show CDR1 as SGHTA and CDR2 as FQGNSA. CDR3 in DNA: TGTGCCAGCAGCTTTCTCCGTCCTTTAAAGAAGCGTAATTCACCCCTCCACTTT. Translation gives CASSFLRPLKKRNSPLHF.

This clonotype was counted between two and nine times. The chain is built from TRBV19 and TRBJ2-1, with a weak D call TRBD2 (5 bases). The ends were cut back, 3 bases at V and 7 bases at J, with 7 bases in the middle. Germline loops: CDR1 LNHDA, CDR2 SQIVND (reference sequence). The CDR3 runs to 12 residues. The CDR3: CASSMSGNEQFF. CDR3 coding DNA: TGTGCCAGTAGTATGTCGGGAAATGAGCAGTTCTTC. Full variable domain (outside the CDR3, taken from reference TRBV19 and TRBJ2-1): DGGITQSPKYLFRKEGQNVTLSCEQNLNHDAMYWYRQDPGQGLRLIYYSQIVNDFQKGDIAEGYSVSREKKESFPLTVTSAQKNPTAFYLCASSMSGNEQFFGPGTRLTVL.

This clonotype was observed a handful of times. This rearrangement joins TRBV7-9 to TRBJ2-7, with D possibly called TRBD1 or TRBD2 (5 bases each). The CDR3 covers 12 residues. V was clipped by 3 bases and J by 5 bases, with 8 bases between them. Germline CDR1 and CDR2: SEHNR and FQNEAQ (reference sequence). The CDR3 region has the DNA TGTGCCAGCAGCTTCGGGACGAACGAGCAGTACTTC. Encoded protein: CASSFGTNEQYF.

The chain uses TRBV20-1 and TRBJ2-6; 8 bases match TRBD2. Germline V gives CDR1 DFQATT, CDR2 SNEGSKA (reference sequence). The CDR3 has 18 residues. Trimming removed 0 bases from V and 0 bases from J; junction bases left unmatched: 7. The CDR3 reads CSARDKAGGPSGANVLTF. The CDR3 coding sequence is TGCAGTGCTAGAGATAAGGCGGGAGGTCCCTCTGGGGCCAACGTCCTGACTTTC.

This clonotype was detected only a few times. The CDR3 DNA reads TGTGCCAGCAGTTCTCCTTATGAGACCCAGTACTTC. Residues: CASSSPYETQYF. V usage is TRBV6-2 or TRBV6-3 and J usage is TRBJ2-5, with D uncertain. V was clipped by 4 bases and J by 5 bases, with 8 bases between them. Germline V gives CDR1 MNHEY, CDR2 SVGEGT. This CDR3 is 12 amino acids long.

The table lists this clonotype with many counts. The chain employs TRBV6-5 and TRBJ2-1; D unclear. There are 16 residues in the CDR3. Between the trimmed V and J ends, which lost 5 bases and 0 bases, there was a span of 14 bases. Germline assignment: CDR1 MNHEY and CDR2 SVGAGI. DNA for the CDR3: TGTGCCAGCAGTAAATACGGCGGAAGCTCCTACAATGAGCAGTTCTTC. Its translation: CASSKYGGSSYNEQFF.

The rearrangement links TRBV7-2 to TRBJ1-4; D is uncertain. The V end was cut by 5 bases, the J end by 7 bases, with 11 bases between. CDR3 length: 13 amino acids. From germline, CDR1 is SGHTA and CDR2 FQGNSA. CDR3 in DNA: TGTGCCAGCAGCCCTGAATCGACTGAAAAACTGTTTTTT. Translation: CASSPESTEKLFF.